These 26 T cell receptor beta chains share one sample of origin, sequenced in a study of shared clonotypes between healthy human individuals. Produced via immunoSEQ multiplex PCR; TCRdb's table is partial and in-frame only. The repertoire holds 2 million to 2.5 million clones, with nearly 97% as singletons. Sequenced sample: naive CD4+ T cells sorted from blood. Specified subset: CD45RA+ positively selected. Receptors were obtained from a man younger than 35 in good health.

The chain combines TRBV7-2 with TRBJ1-3; TRBD1 is a possible D gene (6 bases). This CDR3 comprises 15 residues. Deletions cut 3 bases from V and 0 bases from J, with 9 bases between. Per the germline V gene, CDR1 is SGHTA and CDR2 is FQGNSA. Here the CDR3 reads CASSFGDNSGNTIYF. The CDR3 DNA reads as TGTGCCAGCAGCTTTGGGGACAACTCTGGAAACACCATATATTTT.

This rearrangement joins TRBV15 to TRBJ2-3; 10 bases are shared with TRBD2. Germline-derived CDR1 and CDR2 are LNHNV and YYDKDF (reference sequence). The ends lost 1 base at V and 3 bases at J; junction bases unmatched: 1. The CDR3 has 15 amino acids. The CDR3 sequence is CATSRASGGTDTQYF. The DNA of the CDR3 is TGTGCCACCAGCAGAGCTAGCGGGGGTACAGATACGCAGTATTTT.

The J gene is TRBJ1-2, the V gene TRBV20-1, with D tentatively TRBD1 (5 bases). Trimming stripped 3 bases from V and 7 bases from J, with 9 bases between. The germline V gene encodes CDR1 DFQATT and CDR2 SNEGSKA (reference sequence). This CDR3 comprises 11 residues. CDR3 sequence reads: CSASAGTGYTF. CDR3 nucleotides: TGCAGTGCTAGTGCAGGGACTGGCTACACCTTC.

V usage is TRBV9 and J usage is TRBJ1-5; D unclear. Germline V gives CDR1 SGDLS, CDR2 YYNGEE. The CDR3 totals 17 residues. With 3 bases removed from V and 10 bases from J, the gap between germline ends came to 26 bases. This CDR3 reads CASSAQTGLEGKEPQHF. The CDR3 DNA reads as TGTGCCAGCAGCGCCCAAACGGGCCTCGAGGGAAAGGAACCCCAGCATTTT.

The chain couples TRBV27 to TRBJ2-3; TRBD1 agrees at 9 bases. The germline V gene encodes CDR1 MNHEY and CDR2 SMNVEV (reference sequence). CDR3 length: 15 amino acids. V was pared by 10 bases and J by 4 bases, with 12 bases of the junction left unmatched. The CDR3 loop is CATHPGTGISDTQYF. The CDR3 DNA is TGTGCCACCCACCCGGGGACAGGGATATCAGATACGCAGTATTTT.

V and J are TRBV28 and TRBJ2-7, with a weak D call TRBD2 (7 bases). The germline gives CDR1 MDHEN, CDR2 SYDVKM. Trimming removed 5 bases at V and 3 bases at J, with 17 bases between. The CDR3 covers 15 residues. The CDR3 loop is CASSLPGGLDYEQYF. For the CDR3, the DNA is TGTGCCAGCAGTCTCCCGGGGGGCCTTGACTACGAGCAGTACTTC.

The V gene is TRBV28, the J gene TRBJ1-1; D may be TRBD1 (6 bases). Germline V CDR1 and CDR2: MDHEN, SYDVKM. This CDR3 region has 15 residues. The V end was cut by 6 bases, the J end by 2 bases, with 16 bases between. CDR3 coding DNA: TGTGCCAGCAGACCAACAGGGACCCTTAACACTGAAGCTTTCTTT. This encodes CASRPTGTLNTEAFF. The full variable domain, in which reference TRBV28 and TRBJ1-1 provide the parts outside the CDR3, is DVKVTQSSRYLVKRTGEKVFLECVQDMDHENMFWYRQDPGLGLRLIYFSYDVKMKEKGDIPEGYSVSREKKERFSLILESASTNQTSMYLCASRPTGTLNTEAFFGQGTRLTVV.

Details on this clone: This sample includes further DNA sequences coding for the same CDR3. The J gene is TRBJ2-5, the V gene TRBV5-1, with D possibly being TRBD1 (5 bases). CDR3 length: 15 amino acids. V was trimmed by 0 bases and J by 5 bases, leaving 14 bases between them. CDR1 is SGHRS, CDR2 YFSETQ, per germline. For the CDR3, the DNA is TGCGCCAGCAGCTTGGCCGGAACAGGCGTGGAGACCCAGTACTTC. This gives the protein CASSLAGTGVETQYF.

The chain employs TRBV11-2 and TRBJ1-1, with D possibly matching TRBD1 (5 bases). The CDR3 contains 15 residues. The V gene's germline CDR1 is SGHAT and CDR2 FQNNGV. Trimming removed 1 base from V and 4 bases from J, with 13 bases in between. Here the CDR3 reads CASSLGAGRPTEAFF. The CDR3 bases are TGTGCCAGCAGCTTAGGGGCAGGGAGACCCACTGAAGCTTTCTTT.

This sequence joins TRBV2 and TRBJ1-5; 7 bases fit TRBD1. V shed 6 bases and J 9 bases; nucleotides not matched to a gene: 11. This CDR3 spans 14 amino acids. Germline V lookup: CDR1 SNHLY, CDR2 FYNNEI. The CDR3 loop reads CASRRDSQLSPQHF. DNA of the CDR3: TGTGCCAGCAGGCGGGACAGCCAGCTATCGCCCCAGCATTTT.

This clone was counted a single time. The chain employs TRBV4-1 and TRBJ2-1, with TRBD2 identical over 8 bases. Trimming cost V 4 bases and J 6 bases; bases outside gene matches: 8. CDR1 MGHRA and CDR2 YSYEKL come from the germline V gene. This CDR3 has 15 amino acids. The CDR3 region has the DNA TGCGCCAGCAGCCGACCGGGACTAGGGACCAATGAGCAGTTCTTC. Its protein product is CASSRPGLGTNEQFF.

The count of this clone is one. Because the CDR3's place on the DNA is in doubt, the DNA is left out and the CDR3 is given as listed by TCRdb. The rearrangement uses TRBV6-6 and TRBJ2-5; the table assigns TRBD2, which was not confirmed against the DNA. Counting both end residues, the CDR3 totals 14 amino acids. The germline V gene encodes CDR1 MNHNY and CDR2 SVGAGI (reference sequence). The CDR3 loop is CASSSSGGQETQYF.

This chain connects TRBV9 to TRBJ2-1; 11 nucleotides match TRBD2. J lost 0 bases, V lost 4 bases, and 6 bases had no gene match. The CDR3 runs 17 residues. The germline V gene has CDR1 SGDLS and CDR2 YYNGEE. In DNA form, the CDR3 reads TGTGCCAGCAGCCTCCGACTAGCGGGACGCTCCTACAATGAGCAGTTCTTC. It codes for CASSLRLAGRSYNEQFF.

The chain employs TRBV6-5 and TRBJ1-1, with unresolved D. The CDR3 is 14 residues long. Per germline, CDR1 MNHEY and CDR2 SVGAGI. Trimming left V 0 bases short and J 8 bases short, with 13 bases between. The DNA for the CDR3 is TGTGCCAGCAGTTACTCGATGGAGATAGGAGAAGCTTTCTTT. Its protein is CASSYSMEIGEAFF.

The chain has TRBV14 and TRBJ1-1; D call uncertain. V gave up 1 base and J gave up 5 bases, with 11 bases separating them. This CDR3 has 14 residues. CDR1 is SGHDN and CDR2 is FVKESK in the germline V gene. The CDR3 DNA sequence: TGTGCCAGCAGCCAAGTTGCAGGAGGAACTGAAGCTTTCTTT. Translated, it gives CASSQVAGGTEAFF.

The chain links TRBV6-5 to TRBJ2-2; D might be TRBD1 (5 bases). This CDR3 is built from 13 residues. Germline CDR1 reads MNHEY; CDR2 reads SVGAGI. V was shortened by 7 bases and J by 0 bases, with 6 bases between the two germline ends. The DNA for the CDR3 is TGTGCCAGCAAAGGGGCGAACACCGGGGAGCTGTTTTTT. Its protein is CASKGANTGELFF.

V and J are TRBV11-3 and TRBJ2-2; D is possibly TRBD1 (5 bases). The CDR3 is 16 residues long. CDR1 and CDR2 (germline): SGHNT, YENEEA. V was clipped by 1 base and J by 0 bases, with 9 bases between them. The DNA of the CDR3 is TGTGCCAGCAGCTTAGGGGGCGGTTCGAACACCGGGGAGCTGTTTTTT. Translated: CASSLGGGSNTGELFF.

The V call is TRBV30, the J call TRBJ1-1; no firm D call. Germline values: CDR1 GTSNPN, CDR2 SVGIG (reference sequence). Trimming removed 0 bases at V and 1 base at J, with 6 bases between. CDR3 length: 13 residues. CDR3 nucleotides: TGTGCCTGGAGTGTTAATCCGAACACTGAAGCTTTCTTT. Amino acids: CAWSVNPNTEAFF.

A remark on this clone: The same CDR3 is also encoded by other DNA sequences in this sample. V and J are TRBV28 and TRBJ2-7; 12 bases map to TRBD2. V was pared by 6 bases and J by 3 bases, with 6 bases of the junction left unmatched. CDR3 length equals 15 residues. Germline V gene data show CDR1 as MDHEN and CDR2 as SYDVKM. CDR3 in DNA: TGTGCCAGCAGCTCCCCGACTAGCGGGGGCTACGAGCAGTACTTC. Protein sequence: CASSSPTSGGYEQYF. The full variable domain, with the rest looked up from reference TRBV28 and TRBJ2-7, is DVKVTQSSRYLVKRTGEKVFLECVQDMDHENMFWYRQDPGLGLRLIYFSYDVKMKEKGDIPEGYSVSREKKERFSLILESASTNQTSMYLCASSSPTSGGYEQYFGPGTRLTVT.

The rearrangement links TRBV2 to TRBJ2-7; 12 bases match TRBD2. The germline V gene encodes CDR1 SNHLY and CDR2 FYNNEI. The J segment lost 5 bases and the V segment lost 6 bases, leaving 5 bases of the junction unmatched. This CDR3 has 14 residues. The CDR3 region has the DNA TGTGCCAGCAGGGTCGGACTAGCGGGGAACGAGCAGTACTTC. Amino acids: CASRVGLAGNEQYF.

The chain is built from TRBV7-9 and TRBJ1-1, with 7 positions matching TRBD1. This CDR3 contains 18 residues. The germline V gene has CDR1 SEHNR and CDR2 FQNEAQ (reference sequence). The trim removed 5 bases at V and 0 bases at J, leaving 15 bases unmatched. The CDR3 DNA reads TGTGCCAGCAGCCTTCAGATCTGGACAGGCGCGTTGAACACTGAAGCTTTCTTT. Protein product: CASSLQIWTGALNTEAFF.

The V and J genes are TRBV2 and TRBJ1-2; no clear D. CDR3 length equals 11 residues. V was clipped by 2 bases and J by 7 bases, with 5 bases between them. CDR1 and CDR2 (germline): SNHLY, FYNNEI. The CDR3 bases are TGTGCCAGCAGTGAAAGGAGTGGCTACACCTTC. It translates to CASSERSGYTF.

The chain recombines TRBV10-2 with TRBJ2-3; unclear D gene. CDR1 WSHSY and CDR2 SAAADI come from the germline V gene. The CDR3 contains 13 residues. Trimming removed 4 bases from V and 3 bases from J, with 8 bases in between. The CDR3 sequence: CASSADGTDTQYF. In DNA form, the CDR3 reads TGCGCCAGCAGTGCGGACGGTACAGATACGCAGTATTTT.

J is TRBJ2-7 and V is TRBV10-2; 7 bases are a match to TRBD1. CDR3 length: 15 amino acids. Germline trimming cut 4 bases from V and 2 bases from J; bases unmatched to any gene: 8. Germline-derived CDR1 and CDR2 are WSHSY and SAAADI. The CDR3 DNA reads TGCGCCAGCAGTGTGTTAGGGGGCCCTCCCTACGAGCAGTACTTC. This gives the protein CASSVLGGPPYEQYF.

J is TRBJ2-4 and V is TRBV19; 8 nucleotides agree with TRBD1. With V trimmed by 5 bases and J by 1 base, 7 bases remained unmatched. Germline CDR1 and CDR2: LNHDA and SQIVND (reference sequence). This CDR3 has 16 amino acids. CDR3 nucleotide sequence: TGTGCCAGTAGTTCATCCGCAGGGGGCGCCAAAAACATTCAGTACTTC. It specifies CASSSSAGGAKNIQYF.

Here the CDR3 reads CASSFQGQGRQETQYF. DNA for the CDR3: TGCGCCAGCAGCTTTCAGGGACAGGGTAGGCAAGAGACCCAGTACTTC. This rearrangement joins TRBV5-1 to TRBJ2-5, with 9 bases aligning to TRBD1. After removal of 2 bases from V and 2 bases from J, the junction contained 7 bases not matched to a gene. The CDR3 is made up of 16 amino acids. Germline V gene sequence: CDR1 SGHRS, CDR2 YFSETQ.